This T cell receptor (beta chain) was found in a study of blood T cell repertoires in COVID-19. Study at large: Italy, Spain and the United States were the sources of the convalescent and acute COVID-19 samples.

The authors' processing: Estimation of nucleated cell counts relied on the amplification of reference gene primers. Generated by immunoSEQ multiplex PCR, the TCRdb table keeps only in-frame clones and is missing some. V and J calls and clone size come straight from that table; D and trimming were deduced from the DNA. The sample includes roughly 150,000 clones, 80% to 90% of them seen just once. The CDR3 covers 16 residues. Germline assignment: CDR1 MNHEY and CDR2 SVGEGT. The V and J ends lost 5 bases and 0 bases respectively, with 14 bases between them. The rearrangement uses TRBV6-2 or TRBV6-3 and TRBJ1-5; D is perhaps TRBD1 (6 bases). The sample taken for sequencing was peripheral blood. This receptor was identified in a woman aged 80 or over with acute or convalescent COVID-19. The CDR3 nucleotides read TGTGCCAGCAGTCGACGGACAGCGTATAGCAATCAGCCCCAGCATTTT. Its protein is CASSRRTAYSNQPQHF.